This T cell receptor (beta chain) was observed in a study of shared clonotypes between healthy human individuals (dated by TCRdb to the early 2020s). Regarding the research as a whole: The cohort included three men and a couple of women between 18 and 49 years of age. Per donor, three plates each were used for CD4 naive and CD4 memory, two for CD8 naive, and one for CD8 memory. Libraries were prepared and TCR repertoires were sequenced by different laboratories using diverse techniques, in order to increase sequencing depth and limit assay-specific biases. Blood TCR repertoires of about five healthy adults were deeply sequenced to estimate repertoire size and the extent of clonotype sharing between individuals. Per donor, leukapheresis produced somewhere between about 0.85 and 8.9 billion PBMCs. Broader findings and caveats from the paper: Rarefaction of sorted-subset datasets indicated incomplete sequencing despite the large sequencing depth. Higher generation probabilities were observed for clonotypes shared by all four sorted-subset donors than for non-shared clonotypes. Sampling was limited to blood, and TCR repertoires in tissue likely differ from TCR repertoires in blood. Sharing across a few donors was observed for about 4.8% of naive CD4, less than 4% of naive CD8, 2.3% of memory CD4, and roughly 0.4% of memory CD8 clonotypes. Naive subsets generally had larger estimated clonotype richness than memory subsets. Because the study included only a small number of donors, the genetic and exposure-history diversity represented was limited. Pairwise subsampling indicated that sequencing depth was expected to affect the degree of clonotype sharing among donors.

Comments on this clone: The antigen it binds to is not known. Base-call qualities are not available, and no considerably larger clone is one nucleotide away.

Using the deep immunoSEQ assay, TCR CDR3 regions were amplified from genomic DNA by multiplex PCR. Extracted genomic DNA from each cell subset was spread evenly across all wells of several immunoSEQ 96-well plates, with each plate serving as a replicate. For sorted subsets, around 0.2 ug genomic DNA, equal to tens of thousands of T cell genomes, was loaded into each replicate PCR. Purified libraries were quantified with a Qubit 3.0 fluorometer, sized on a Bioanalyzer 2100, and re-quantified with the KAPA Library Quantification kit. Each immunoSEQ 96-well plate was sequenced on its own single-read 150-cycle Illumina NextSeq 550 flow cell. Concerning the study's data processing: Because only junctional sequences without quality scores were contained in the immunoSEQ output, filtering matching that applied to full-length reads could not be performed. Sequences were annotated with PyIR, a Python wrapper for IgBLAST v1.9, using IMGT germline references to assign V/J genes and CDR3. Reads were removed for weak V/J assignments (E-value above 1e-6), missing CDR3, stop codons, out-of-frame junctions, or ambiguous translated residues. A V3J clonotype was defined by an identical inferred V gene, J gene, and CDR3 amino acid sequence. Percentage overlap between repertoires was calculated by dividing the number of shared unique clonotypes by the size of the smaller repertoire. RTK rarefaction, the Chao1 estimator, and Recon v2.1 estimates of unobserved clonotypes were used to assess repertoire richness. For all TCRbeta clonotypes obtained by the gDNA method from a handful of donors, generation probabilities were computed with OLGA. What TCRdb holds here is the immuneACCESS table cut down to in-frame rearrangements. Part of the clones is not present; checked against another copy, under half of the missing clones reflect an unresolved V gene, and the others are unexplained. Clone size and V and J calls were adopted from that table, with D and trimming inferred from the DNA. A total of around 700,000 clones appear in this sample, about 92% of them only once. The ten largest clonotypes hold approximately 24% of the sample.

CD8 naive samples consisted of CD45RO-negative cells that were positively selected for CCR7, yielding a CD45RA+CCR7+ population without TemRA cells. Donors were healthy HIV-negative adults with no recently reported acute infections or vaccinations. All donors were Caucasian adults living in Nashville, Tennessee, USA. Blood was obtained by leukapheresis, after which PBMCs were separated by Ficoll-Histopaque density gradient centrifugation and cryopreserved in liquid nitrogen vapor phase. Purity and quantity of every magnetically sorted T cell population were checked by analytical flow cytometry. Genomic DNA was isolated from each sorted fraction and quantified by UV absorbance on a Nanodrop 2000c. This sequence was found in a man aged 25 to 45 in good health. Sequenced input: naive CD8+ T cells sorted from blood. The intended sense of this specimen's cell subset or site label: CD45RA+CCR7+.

The sequence in DNA is TGTGCCAGTAGTATGTTTTATGCGGGAGGGCCCACCGGGGAGCTGTTTTTT. The encoded protein is CASSMFYAGGPTGELFF. The chain is assembled from TRBV19 and TRBJ2-2; 9 junctional bases match TRBD2. The germline V gene (reference sequence) gives CDR1 as LNHDA and CDR2 as SQIVND. For this chain, trimming is 3 bases at the V end and 4 bases at the J end, and the number of junction bases without a gene match is 9. Spanning cysteine to phenylalanine, the CDR3 consists of 17 amino acids. Only the CDR3 part of the read is kept: 51 bases, read in frame from the first base.